The rows below give T cell receptor beta chains drawn from one sample of a study of T cell changes during pregnancy in multiple sclerosis. Generated by immunoSEQ multiplex PCR, the TCRdb table keeps only in-frame clones and is missing some. Altogether 35,000 to 50,000 clones are present, roughly 87% being singletons, with the ten largest covering over 1%. The sequencing here drew on CD4+ T cells from peripheral blood mononuclear cells, taken after pregnancy. The receptors stem from a female donor with multiple sclerosis, enrolled in a pregnancy study. Both conserved end residues are part of each CDR3. The order of the fields is clone size, D gene, V gene, J gene, CDR3 protein, CDR3 DNA. The D gene is left open where the match is weak. Some rows mark clone size as missing; the rest say once, few, many or name a class of expanded clone.

NA	NA	TRBV4-2	TRBJ2-3	CASSQDRGLPTDTQYF	TGTGCCAGCAGCCAAGATAGGGGACTTCCCACAGATACGCAGTATTTT
NA	NA	TRBV6-4	TRBJ2-7	CASEGTSRSCPYEQYF	TGTGCCAGCGAGGGCACTTCGAGGAGCTGTCCCTACGAGCAGTACTTC
NA	NA	TRBV5-1	TRBJ2-2	CASSQDNRAGELFF	TGCGCCAGCAGCCAAGATAACAGGGCCGGGGAGCTGTTTTTT
NA	TRBD1	TRBV2	TRBJ1-2	CASSGQGLLGGYTF	TGTGCCAGCAGTGGACAGGGCCTATTAGGTGGCTACACCTTC
NA	TRBD1	TRBV11-2	TRBJ1-1	CASSSWTGDTEAFF	TGTGCCAGCAGCTCATGGACAGGGGACACTGAAGCTTTCTTT
NA	TRBD2	TRBV9	TRBJ2-7	CASSSSAGGKGDEQYF	TGTGCCAGCAGCTCCTCAGCGGGGGGAAAGGGGGACGAGCAGTACTTC
NA	TRBD2	TRBV10-2	TRBJ2-1	CASSGRLAGELNEQFF	TGCGCCAGCAGTGGACGACTAGCGGGAGAACTGAATGAGCAGTTCTTC
NA	NA	TRBV28	TRBJ1-1	CASSFWGRGGTEAFF	TGTGCCAGCAGTTTTTGGGGGAGGGGGGGCACTGAAGCTTTCTTT
once	TRBD2	TRBV7-2	TRBJ2-5	CASSFGLAGEETQYF	TGTGCCAGCAGCTTCGGCCTAGCGGGAGAAGAGACCCAGTACTTC
NA	NA	TRBV6-5	TRBJ1-2	CASPGQRANYGYTF	TGTGCCAGCCCAGGACAGCGAGCTAACTATGGCTACACCTTC
NA	TRBD1	TRBV6-5	TRBJ1-4	CASRGTGATNEKLFF	TGTGCCAGCAGGGGGACAGGGGCAACTAATGAAAAACTGTTTTTT
NA	NA	TRBV2	TRBJ1-1	CASSEGQGLTEAFF	TGTGCCAGCAGTGAAGGCCAGGGGCTCACTGAAGCTTTCTTT
medium-sized	TRBD1	TRBV5-1	TRBJ1-1	CASSLGGDRGTEAFF	TGCGCCAGCAGCTTGGGTGGCGACAGGGGCACTGAAGCTTTCTTT
NA	NA	TRBV15	TRBJ1-4	CATSRDRGGAGEKLFF	TGTGCCACCAGCAGAGATCGTGGAGGGGCTGGGGAAAAACTGTTTTTT
NA	TRBD1	TRBV7-2	TRBJ1-1	CASSLNAGSTGPNTEAFF	TGTGCCAGCAGCTTAAATGCGGGGTCGACAGGGCCGAACACTGAAGCTTTCTTT
once	NA	TRBV5-1	TRBJ2-5	CASSLAYQETQYF	TGCGCCAGCAGCTTGGCGTACCAAGAGACCCAGTACTTC
NA	NA	TRBV10-3	TRBJ1-2	CAISEVQDYGYTF	TGTGCCATCAGTGAGGTACAGGATTATGGCTACACCTTC
NA	TRBD1	TRBV28	TRBJ1-2	CASSLQGAKGYTF	TGTGCCAGCAGCCTCCAGGGGGCGAAGGGCTACACCTTC
NA	TRBD2	TRBV15	TRBJ2-7	CATLSGGLAGDEQYF	TGTGCCACCCTCTCGGGGGGACTAGCGGGAGACGAGCAGTACTTC
NA	TRBD2	TRBV2	TRBJ2-3	CASSSRTSGMHTDTQYF	TGTGCCAGCAGCTCCAGGACTAGCGGGATGCACACAGATACGCAGTATTTT
few	NA	TRBV4-3	TRBJ2-7	CASSQDGGRGTVQYF	TGCGCCAGCAGCCAAGATGGCGGCAGGGGAACAGTGCAGTACTTC
NA	NA	TRBV19	TRBJ1-5	CASRAGDQPQHF	TGTGCCAGTAGGGCAGGGGATCAGCCCCAGCATTTT
NA	NA	TRBV2	TRBJ2-1	CASSSISYNEQFF	TGTGCCAGCTCGTCTATTTCCTACAATGAGCAGTTCTTC
NA	NA	TRBV6-5	TRBJ2-5	CASSYPPRETQYF	TGTGCCAGCAGTTACCCACCTAGGGAGACCCAGTACTTC
NA	NA	TRBV18	TRBJ2-7	CASSPIGTNYEQYF	TGTGCCAGCTCACCAATTGGCACCAACTACGAGCAGTACTTC
NA	NA	TRBV28	TRBJ2-5	CASMARDTEGPGETQYF	TGTGCCAGCATGGCTCGGGACACCGAAGGACCGGGGGAGACCCAGTACTTC
few	NA	TRBV2	TRBJ1-1	CASSESGGDTEAFF	TGTGCCAGCAGTGAAAGCGGTGGGGACACTGAAGCTTTCTTT
few	NA	TRBV30	TRBJ1-1	CAWSSRRITEAFF	TGTGCCTGGAGTTCCAGGAGGATCACTGAAGCTTTCTTT
NA	NA	TRBV30	TRBJ2-1	CAWSGSINEQFF	TGTGCCTGGAGCGGGAGTATCAATGAGCAGTTCTTC
few	NA	TRBV19	TRBJ2-5	CASSSSQGHIQETQYF	TGTGCCAGTAGTAGCTCTCAGGGACACATCCAAGAGACCCAGTACTTC